What follows is one T cell receptor (beta chain) and its context. As yet, its antigen is unknown. CDR3 length: 15 amino acids. Germline assignment: CDR1 LNHDA and CDR2 SQIVND (reference sequence). V was trimmed by 6 bases and J by 2 bases, leaving 14 bases between them. These data are taken from a study of Ad26.COV2.S vaccination and SARS-CoV-2 variants. Study-wide context: Intramuscularly, Ad26.COV2.S was given either once or twice, 56 days apart. The study's findings and limits: Placebo recipients had lower spike-specific TCR breadth than vaccine recipients. Whether participants received vaccine or placebo, their non-spike TCR breadth was similar.

Noted treatment: roughly 18 received Ad26.COV2.S at low or high dose, single or two shots; 5 received placebo; per-sample allocation not given. Sampling occurred on day 63 after the first vaccine or placebo injection. Within Boston, the person who donated was an adult of 18-55 years. Data came from immunoSEQ multiplex PCR; TCRdb stores just in-frame clones and leaves some out. This table has about 470,000 clones, less than 95% appearing once. The J gene is TRBJ1-3, the V gene TRBV19; D not resolved. The specimen comprised peripheral blood, sampled in a trial of Ad26.COV2.S vaccine versus placebo. This receptor was obtained from a person between 18 and 65 years old who received the Ad26.COV2.S COVID-19 vaccine or a placebo. The CDR3 protein is CASSPPGRPGNTIYF. For the CDR3, the DNA is TGTGCCAGTAGCCCCCCAGGAAGGCCTGGAAACACCATATATTTT.